This T cell receptor (beta chain) emerged from a study of cytomegalovirus exposure and HLA in healthy donors. Use of 60 Vbeta and 13 Jbeta primers characterized the PCR. The data were produced by immunoSEQ multiplex PCR, yet TCRdb's version contains in-frame clones alone and is incomplete. The table shows some 210,000 clones, with 87% occurring only once. The CDR3 is 13 residues long. Germline V gives CDR1 SNHLY, CDR2 FYNNEI. As concerns this clone: The junction departs from germline at one end; a sequencing error may be responsible. Other nucleotide sequences in the sample specify the same CDR3.

The chain recombines TRBV2 with TRBJ2-1; either TRBD1 or TRBD2 may supply D (5 bases each). The origin of this receptor is a man aged 30 to 45 in good health and CMV-seronegative. Specimen: PBMCs. This CDR3 is CASSGQGIDEQFF. CDR3 coding DNA: TGCGCCAGCAGCGGCCAGGGCATTGATGAGCAGTTCTTC.